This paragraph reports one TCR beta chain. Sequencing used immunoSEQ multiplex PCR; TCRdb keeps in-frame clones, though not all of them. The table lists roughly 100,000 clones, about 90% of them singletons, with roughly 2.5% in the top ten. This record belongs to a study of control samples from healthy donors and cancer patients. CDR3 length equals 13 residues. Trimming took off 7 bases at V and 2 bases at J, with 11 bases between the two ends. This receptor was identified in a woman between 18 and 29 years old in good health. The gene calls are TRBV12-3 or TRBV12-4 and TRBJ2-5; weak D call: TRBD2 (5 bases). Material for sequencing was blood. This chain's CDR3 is CASTRERQETQYF. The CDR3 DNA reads TGTGCCAGCACCCGGGAAAGACAAGAGACCCAGTACTTC.